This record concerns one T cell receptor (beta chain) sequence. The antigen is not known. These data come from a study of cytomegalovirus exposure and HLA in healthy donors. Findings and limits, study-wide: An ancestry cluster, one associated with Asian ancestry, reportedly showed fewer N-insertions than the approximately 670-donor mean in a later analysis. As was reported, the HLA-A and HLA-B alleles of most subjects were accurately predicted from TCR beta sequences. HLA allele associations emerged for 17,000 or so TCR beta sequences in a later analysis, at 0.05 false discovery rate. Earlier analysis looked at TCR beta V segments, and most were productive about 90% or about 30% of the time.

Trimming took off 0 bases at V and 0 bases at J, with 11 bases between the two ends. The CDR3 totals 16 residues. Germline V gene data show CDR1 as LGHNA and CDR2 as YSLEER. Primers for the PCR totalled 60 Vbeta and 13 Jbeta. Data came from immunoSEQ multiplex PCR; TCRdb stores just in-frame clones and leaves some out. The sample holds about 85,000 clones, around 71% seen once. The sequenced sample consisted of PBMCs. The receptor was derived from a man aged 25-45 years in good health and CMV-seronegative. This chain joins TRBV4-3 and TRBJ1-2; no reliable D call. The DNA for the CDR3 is TGCGCCAGCAGCCAAGATGTCCGTCTTTCTAACTATGGCTACACCTTC. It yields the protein CASSQDVRLSNYGYTF.